This T cell receptor beta chain emerged from a study of blood T cell repertoires in COVID-19. As for the study in general: Whether acute or convalescent, the COVID-19 samples came from the United States, Italy and Spain. Sample material is recorded as cDNA or gDNA derived from T cells, B-cell-depleted T cells, or PBMCs.

Trimming took 3 bases from V and 5 from J, leaving 7 bases between them. The V gene's germline CDR1 is SQVTM and CDR2 ANQGSEA. This CDR3 spans 11 amino acids. Clones were read by immunoSEQ multiplex PCR, and TCRdb kept only the in-frame ones, dropping some. Among about 280,000 clones, about nine tenths were seen once, and the ten largest hold about 3%. On this clone: The sample holds other DNA sequences that translate to the same CDR3.

Material: peripheral blood. The TCR originated in a woman aged 25 to 39 with active or convalescent COVID-19. The rearrangement links TRBV29-1 to TRBJ1-2; D remains ambiguous. CDR3 in amino acids: CSVDSGYGYTF. The DNA of the CDR3 is TGCAGCGTTGATTCAGGTTATGGCTACACCTTC.